This T cell receptor (beta chain) emerged from a study of identical twins. The cDNA had a unique molecular identifier and a template-switch universal primer site. TCRdb ran MiXCR on the 5' RACE reads and lists one entry per CDR3 protein. This table has 750,000 to 950,000 distinct CDR3 sequences, over 9% appearing once. This clonotype was counted a single time. Antigen: not known. Per the germline V gene, CDR1 is MDHEN and CDR2 is SYDVKM. The V gene end was trimmed by 8 bases and the J gene end by 4 bases; junction bases not matched to a gene: 15. The length of the CDR3 is 16 residues. General study findings and limits: The degree of excess twin sharing was weaker in beta out-of-frame sequences. Researchers reported excess low generation probability among twin-shared out-of-frame alpha sequences. Fewer insertions marked abundant cord blood beta clonotypes; young adult naive trended weakly, memory not at all.

The sample also formed part of further work on yellow fever vaccine responses in identical twins.

The chain recombines TRBV28 with TRBJ2-3; 7 bases match TRBD2. The clonotype comes from a woman under 30 in good health. The sequencing sample was made of PBMCs. The CDR3 DNA reads TGTGCCAGCTCAAGATCTGCGGGAGCAGCGCCAGATACGCAGTATTTT. Translating gives CASSRSAGAAPDTQYF. The full variable domain, in which reference TRBV28 and TRBJ2-3 provide the parts outside the CDR3, is DVKVTQSSRYLVKRTGEKVFLECVQDMDHENMFWYRQDPGLGLRLIYFSYDVKMKEKGDIPEGYSVSREKKERFSLILESASTNQTSMYLCASSRSAGAAPDTQYFGPGTRLTVL.